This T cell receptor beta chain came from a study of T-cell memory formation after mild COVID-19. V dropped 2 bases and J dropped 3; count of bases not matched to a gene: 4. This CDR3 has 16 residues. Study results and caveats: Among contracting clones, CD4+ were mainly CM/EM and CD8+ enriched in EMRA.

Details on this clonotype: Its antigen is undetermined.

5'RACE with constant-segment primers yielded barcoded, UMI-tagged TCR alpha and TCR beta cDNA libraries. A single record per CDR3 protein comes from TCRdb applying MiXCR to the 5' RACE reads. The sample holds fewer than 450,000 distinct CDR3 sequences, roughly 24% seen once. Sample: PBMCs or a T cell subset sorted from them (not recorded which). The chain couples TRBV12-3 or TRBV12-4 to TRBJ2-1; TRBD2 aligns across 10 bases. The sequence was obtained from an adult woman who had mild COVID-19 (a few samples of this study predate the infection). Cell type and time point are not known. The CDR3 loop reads CASSLLAGAIYNEQFF. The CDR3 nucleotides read TGTGCCAGCAGTTTACTAGCGGGGGCCATCTACAATGAGCAGTTCTTC.